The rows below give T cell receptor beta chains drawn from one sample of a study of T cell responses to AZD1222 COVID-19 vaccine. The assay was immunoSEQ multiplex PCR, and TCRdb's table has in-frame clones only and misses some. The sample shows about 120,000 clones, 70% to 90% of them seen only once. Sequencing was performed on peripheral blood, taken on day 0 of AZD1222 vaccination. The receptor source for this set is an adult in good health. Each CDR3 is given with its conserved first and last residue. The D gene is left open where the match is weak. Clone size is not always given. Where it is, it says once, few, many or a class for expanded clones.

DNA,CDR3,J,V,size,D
TGTGCCAGCAGGACAGGGTTGGGGGTGACGGCCGGGGAGCTGTTTTTT,CASRTGLGVTAGELFF,TRBJ2-2,TRBV27,.,TRBD1
TGCGCCAGCAGCCAAGATCCAGTGGCGATCGAAAAACTGTTTTTT,CASSQDPVAIEKLFF,TRBJ1-4,TRBV4-1,.,.
TGTGCCAGCAGCGCCGCTAGGGGGACTAGCTCCGGGGAGCTGTTTTTT,CASSAARGTSSGELFF,TRBJ2-2,TRBV9,.,TRBD2
TGTGCCAGCAGGGAGACAGGGAGCTCCTACGAGCAGTACTTC,CASRETGSSYEQYF,TRBJ2-7,TRBV25-1,.,TRBD1
TGTGCCAGCAGCCCAGGGACAGGGGGGAAAGCTTTCTTT,CASSPGTGGKAFF,TRBJ1-1,TRBV9,.,TRBD1
TGTGCCAGCAGTACAGGTACCTCTAAGTACGAGCAGTACTTC,CASSTGTSKYEQYF,TRBJ2-7,TRBV6-5,.,.
TGCAGCGTCCAGGGACAGCTTCAAGAGACCCAGTACTTC,CSVQGQLQETQYF,TRBJ2-5,TRBV29-1,once,TRBD1
TGTGCCAGCTCAGCGACTAGCTATCTCGGCACAGATACGCAGTATTTT,CASSATSYLGTDTQYF,TRBJ2-3,TRBV18,.,TRBD2
TGTGCCACCAGTGAAGCCGACCACTATGGCTACACCTTC,CATSEADHYGYTF,TRBJ1-2,TRBV24-1,.,.
TGTGCCAGCAGCTTAGCGATGGGGAACAATGAGCAGTTCTTC,CASSLAMGNNEQFF,TRBJ2-1,TRBV7-9,once,.
TGTGCCAGCAGCTTATTAGAGAGCCATGGCTACACCTTC,CASSLLESHGYTF,TRBJ1-2,TRBV5-6,.,.
TGTGCCAGCAGTCCGGGACCCTACGAGCAGTACTTC,CASSPGPYEQYF,TRBJ2-7,TRBV27,.,.
TGTGCCAGCAGTGAAAACCCCAGACAGCATAATTCACCCCTCCACTTT,CASSENPRQHNSPLHF,TRBJ1-6,TRBV2,.,.
TGTGCCATCAGTGATGGGGCCCTTTCCTACGAGCAGTACTTC,CAISDGALSYEQYF,TRBJ2-7,TRBV10-3,few,.
TGTGCCAGCTCACCACTGCAGGGTGATGGCTACACCTTC,CASSPLQGDGYTF,TRBJ1-2,TRBV18,.,.
TGTGCCACCAGCAGAGGCCCTCAGGGGAGCACAGATACGCAGTATTTT,CATSRGPQGSTDTQYF,TRBJ2-3,TRBV15,.,.
TGTGCCAGCTCACCGCAGGCACAGAACACTGAAGCTTTCTTT,CASSPQAQNTEAFF,TRBJ1-1,TRBV18,.,.
TGTGCCAGCAGCTTAGCGGGCGGGGGGCCACCCCTCCACTTT,CASSLAGGGPPLHF,TRBJ1-6,TRBV11-2,.,.
TGTGCCAGCTCACCACGACAGAGCTCTGGAAACACCATATATTTT,CASSPRQSSGNTIYF,TRBJ1-3,TRBV18,.,.
TGTGCCAGCAGTTCGAGAGATGAGCAGTTCTTC,CASSSRDEQFF,TRBJ2-1,TRBV6-2/TRBV6-3,.,.
TGTGCCAGCAGCAAACTTGCCGGGGAGCTGTTTTTT,CASSKLAGELFF,TRBJ2-2,TRBV7-3,.,.
TGTGCCAGCACTACAGGGGCGTCCTCTGGGGCCAACGTCCTGACTTTC,CASTTGASSGANVLTF,TRBJ2-6,TRBV2,.,TRBD1
TGTGCCAGCAGCGTAGGACTAGGCTTAGGCAATGAGCAGTTCTTC,CASSVGLGLGNEQFF,TRBJ2-1,TRBV9,once,.
TGTGCCAGCAGTCCGGGGATAGCGGGGGGCTATAGCTCCTACGAGCAGTACTTC,CASSPGIAGGYSSYEQYF,TRBJ2-7,TRBV6-6,.,TRBD2
TGCGCCAGCAGCTACCGGGACAATCCCACTGAAGCTTTCTTT,CASSYRDNPTEAFF,TRBJ1-1,TRBV5-1,.,.
TGTGCTAGTGGTGGAATTGGGACGGGAATTTATGGCTACACCTTC,CASGGIGTGIYGYTF,TRBJ1-2,TRBV12-5,.,.
TGTGCCAGCAGTTTAAGGCGAGATACGCAGTATTTT,CASSLRRDTQYF,TRBJ2-3,TRBV12-3/TRBV12-4,.,.
TGTGCCATCAGCTTGATCCCTGCCGGGACAGGCAACAATGAGCAGTTCTTC,CAISLIPAGTGNNEQFF,TRBJ2-1,TRBV10-3,.,TRBD1
TGCGCCAGCAGCCACCCTACCGAAGCTAGCGGGGGGACTAGGCAAGAGACCCAGTACTTC,CASSHPTEASGGTRQETQYF,TRBJ2-5,TRBV5-1,.,TRBD2
TGTGCCACCAGCACTGCAGGCACGCAGTATTTT,CATSTAGTQYF,TRBJ2-3,TRBV15,.,.
TGTGCCAGCAGCGTAGGGGGCAGGGGTCGCGAGCAGTACTTC,CASSVGGRGREQYF,TRBJ2-7,TRBV9,.,.
TGTGCCAGTAGTATAGCTGGGGGGGATCAGCCCCAGCATTTT,CASSIAGGDQPQHF,TRBJ1-5,TRBV19,.,.
TGTGCCAGCAGCCCCAGCGGGACAGCCCATGGCTACACCTTC,CASSPSGTAHGYTF,TRBJ1-2,TRBV9,.,TRBD1
TGTGCTAGTGGTTTGGTATCAGGGCGCCCCGGGGAGCTGTTTTTT,CASGLVSGRPGELFF,TRBJ2-2,TRBV12-5,.,.
TGTGCCACCAGCAGAGGGCCGGGCAGGGACGATGGCTACACCTTC,CATSRGPGRDDGYTF,TRBJ1-2,TRBV15,few,.
TGTGCCAGCTCACCCATACAGGGGGGGATCCAAGAGACCCAGTACTTC,CASSPIQGGIQETQYF,TRBJ2-5,TRBV18,.,.
TGTGCCAGCCTCGACCAGGGGACCTACGAGCAGTACTTC,CASLDQGTYEQYF,TRBJ2-7,TRBV6-5,.,.
TGTGCCAGCAGTACACCCGGCGCGGGTAAGAATCAGCCCCAGCATTTT,CASSTPGAGKNQPQHF,TRBJ1-5,TRBV28,.,.
TGTGCCTGGAGTGCGGGCATGCGGGGGTATGGCTACACCTTC,CAWSAGMRGYGYTF,TRBJ1-2,TRBV30,.,.
TGTGCCAGCAGCGGGACAGCGCAAGAAACCCAGTACTTC,CASSGTAQETQYF,TRBJ2-5,TRBV9,.,.
TGTGCCAGCAGTGCGACGGGACTAGCGGGAGAGACCGGGGAGCTGTTTTTT,CASSATGLAGETGELFF,TRBJ2-2,TRBV9,.,TRBD2
TGTGCCAGCAGTTCGTTACTAGCGGGAGGGAAGGGAGTAAATGAGCAGTTCTTC,CASSSLLAGGKGVNEQFF,TRBJ2-1,TRBV28,few,TRBD2
TGTGCCAGCAGCCATGTTAGCGGGGGCAATACGCAGTATTTT,CASSHVSGGNTQYF,TRBJ2-3,TRBV3-1/TRBV3-2,.,TRBD2
TGTGCCAGCAGTCCAGACAGGGCTGCAGATACGCAGTATTTT,CASSPDRAADTQYF,TRBJ2-3,TRBV2,few,TRBD1
TGCGCCAGCAGCTTCGGTAAAACAGGGTGGGGCACTGAAGCTTTCTTT,CASSFGKTGWGTEAFF,TRBJ1-1,TRBV5-1,.,.